The rows below give T cell receptor beta chains drawn from one sample of a study of T cell responses to AZD1222 COVID-19 vaccine. The method was immunoSEQ multiplex PCR; TCRdb's version includes in-frame clones alone and lacks a portion of them. The table lists around 120,000 clones, approximately 90% of them singletons, with approximately 7.6% in the top ten. The sequencing here drew on peripheral blood, taken on day 0 of AZD1222 vaccination. The origin of the receptors is an adult in good health. CDR3s include the opening cysteine and the closing phenylalanine or tryptophan. D genes are given only for firm matches. Clone sizes are given selectively: once, few, many, or a class where the clone is expanded.

D gene	V gene	clone size	J gene	CDR3 protein	CDR3 DNA
NA	TRBV12-5	NA	TRBJ1-2	CASGLATRGGGGYTF	TGTGCTAGTGGTTTGGCAACCCGAGGGGGAGGCGGCTACACCTTC
TRBD2	TRBV10-1	NA	TRBJ2-1	CAPPGGHYNEQFF	TGCGCCCCTCCGGGGGGGCACTACAATGAGCAGTTCTTC
TRBD1	TRBV28	NA	TRBJ1-2	CASRPQGAHGYTF	TGTGCCAGCAGACCACAGGGGGCCCATGGCTACACCTTC
TRBD2	TRBV29-1	NA	TRBJ2-3	CSARLAGGTDTQYF	TGCAGCGCCCGACTAGCGGGGGGCACAGATACGCAGTATTTT
TRBD1	TRBV28	NA	TRBJ1-5	CASSAGGHPTQHF	TGTGCCAGCAGTGCAGGGGGTCATCCGACCCAGCATTTT
NA	TRBV24-1	NA	TRBJ1-1	CATSDPMNTEAFF	TGTGCCACCAGTGACCCCATGAACACTGAAGCTTTCTTT
TRBD1	TRBV30	NA	TRBJ1-5	CAWSRGGASNQPQHF	TGTGCCTGGAGCAGGGGGGGCGCGAGCAATCAGCCCCAGCATTTT
TRBD2	TRBV18	NA	TRBJ2-1	CASSPLAGESYNEQFF	TGTGCCAGCTCACCATTGGCGGGGGAATCCTACAATGAGCAGTTCTTC
NA	TRBV11-3	NA	TRBJ2-3	CASSLDGLHTQYF	TGTGCCAGCAGCTTAGATGGGCTCCATACGCAGTATTTT
TRBD1	TRBV6-8	NA	TRBJ1-4	CASSYTHRGLVGKLFF	TGTGCCAGCAGTTACACTCACAGGGGGCTTGTTGGAAAACTGTTTTTT
NA	TRBV11-2	NA	TRBJ2-7	CASSTTEGSEQYF	TGTGCCAGCAGCACAACGGAAGGGAGCGAGCAGTACTTC
NA	TRBV7-7	NA	TRBJ2-2	CASSLATGSTGELFF	TGTGCTAGCAGCTTAGCCACAGGGAGCACCGGGGAGCTGTTTTTT
TRBD1	TRBV19	NA	TRBJ1-2	CASSITLGQSYGYTF	TGTGCCAGTAGTATTACCCTGGGACAGTCCTACGGCTACACCTTC
TRBD2	TRBV18	once	TRBJ2-1	CASSPPGSSGGYNEQFF	TGTGCCAGCTCACCCCCGGGGTCTAGCGGGGGGTACAATGAGCAGTTCTTC
NA	TRBV15	once	TRBJ1-3	CATRGGGLTPSGNTIYF	TGTGCCACCAGAGGGGGGGGCCTCACCCCCTCTGGAAACACCATATATTTT
NA	TRBV10-3	NA	TRBJ1-5	CAISDPRGGYSNQPQHF	TGTGCCATCAGTGACCCGCGGGGCGGCTATAGCAATCAGCCCCAGCATTTT
TRBD2	TRBV6-2/TRBV6-3	once	TRBJ2-7	CASSLFGTSGSYEQYF	TGTGCCAGCAGCCTATTCGGGACTAGCGGATCCTACGAGCAGTACTTC
NA	TRBV1	NA	TRBJ2-5	CTSSRPVGLAGGEETQYF	TGCACCAGCAGCCGCCCCGTGGGACTAGCGGGGGGAGAAGAGACCCAGTACTTC
TRBD2	TRBV7-7	NA	TRBJ2-3	CASSPWTSADTQYF	TGTGCTAGCAGCCCCTGGACTAGTGCGGATACGCAGTATTTT
NA	TRBV6-5	once	TRBJ1-4	CASEEQSNEKLFF	TGTGCCAGCGAGGAACAGTCTAATGAAAAACTGTTTTTT
TRBD1	TRBV19	NA	TRBJ1-1	CASRRGADRVTEAFF	TGTGCCAGTAGGCGCGGCGCGGACAGGGTCACTGAAGCTTTCTTT
TRBD1	TRBV19	NA	TRBJ2-2	CASSIGGTVLTGELFF	TGTGCCAGTAGTATAGGAGGGACAGTTCTCACCGGGGAGCTGTTTTTT
NA	TRBV6-5	NA	TRBJ1-2	CASSPWDTLYGYTF	TGTGCCAGCAGTCCGTGGGACACCCTCTATGGCTACACCTTC
TRBD1	TRBV2	NA	TRBJ2-3	CASSEGTGKRSSTDTQYF	TGTGCCAGCAGTGAGGGGACAGGGAAGCGGTCTAGCACAGATACGCAGTATTTT
TRBD1	TRBV4-1	NA	TRBJ1-1	CASSPQQPGQGAEAFF	TGCGCCAGCAGCCCCCAACAGCCGGGACAGGGGGCTGAAGCTTTCTTT
NA	TRBV2	NA	TRBJ1-5	CASSEAGEQLRWDQPQHF	TGTGCCAGCAGTGAAGCTGGGGAGCAACTAAGATGGGATCAGCCCCAGCATTTT
TRBD1	TRBV6-5	NA	TRBJ1-2	CASSPRGTYGYTF	TGTGCCAGCAGCCCCAGGGGGACCTATGGCTACACCTTC
NA	TRBV5-1	NA	TRBJ1-1	CASSLIPGENTEAFF	TGCGCCAGCAGCTTGATTCCAGGGGAGAACACTGAAGCTTTCTTT
TRBD1	TRBV6-5	NA	TRBJ1-2	CASRIDRDGYTF	TGTGCCAGCAGGATTGACAGGGATGGCTACACCTTC
NA	TRBV10-2	NA	TRBJ2-3	CASSDSGGTDTQYF	TGCGCCAGCAGCGACAGCGGAGGCACAGATACGCAGTATTTT
TRBD2	TRBV7-8	NA	TRBJ2-7	CASSGSLAGGLEQYF	TGTGCCAGCAGCGGGAGCCTAGCGGGAGGGCTCGAGCAGTACTTC
NA	TRBV7-2	NA	TRBJ2-3	CASSLVAADTQYF	TGTGCCAGCAGCTTAGTTGCCGCTGATACGCAGTATTTT
NA	TRBV6-5	few	TRBJ1-5	CASKDGYSNQPQHF	TGTGCCAGCAAGGACGGCTATAGCAATCAGCCCCAGCATTTT
NA	TRBV18	NA	TRBJ2-1	CASSPPNEGNEQFF	TGTGCCAGCTCACCACCGAATGAGGGCAATGAGCAGTTCTTC
NA	TRBV28	NA	TRBJ2-7	CASGGGAYEQYF	TGTGCCAGCGGGGGAGGAGCTTACGAGCAGTACTTC
NA	TRBV10-1	NA	TRBJ2-7	CASSESTGSSYEQYF	TGCGCCAGCAGTGAGTCGACGGGGAGCTCCTACGAGCAGTACTTC
TRBD1	TRBV30	NA	TRBJ2-7	CAWSTPGQGFTLSRQYF	TGTGCCTGGAGTACCCCGGGACAGGGCTTCACATTAAGTCGGCAGTACTTC
NA	TRBV6-5	NA	TRBJ2-2	CASRVLAGELFF	TGTGCCAGCAGGGTCTTGGCCGGGGAGCTGTTTTTT
TRBD1	TRBV6-4	few	TRBJ1-2	CASSPTGTEGYGYTF	TGTGCCAGCAGCCCGACCGGGACAGAAGGCTATGGCTACACCTTC
NA	TRBV2	once	TRBJ1-2	CASSEGPTYGYTF	TGTGCCAGCAGCGAAGGGCCTACCTATGGCTACACCTTC
NA	TRBV12-3/TRBV12-4	few	TRBJ2-3	CASSARGVDTQYF	TGTGCCAGCAGCGCCAGAGGGGTAGATACGCAGTATTTT
NA	TRBV7-2	NA	TRBJ2-2	CASSLAENTGELFF	TGTGCCAGCAGCTTAGCTGAGAACACCGGGGAGCTGTTTTTT
NA	TRBV6-5	NA	TRBJ1-3	CASSYGRSGNTIYF	TGTGCCAGCAGTTACGGTCGGTCTGGAAACACCATATATTTT
NA	TRBV9	NA	TRBJ1-5	CASSPPGERTPQHF	TGTGCCAGCAGCCCCCCGGGCGAGCGGACCCCCCAGCATTTT
NA	TRBV7-9	NA	TRBJ2-5	CASSAEETQYF	TGTGCCAGCAGCGCTGAAGAGACCCAGTACTTC
NA	TRBV5-1	NA	TRBJ2-3	CASSQMRGTTTDTQYF	TGCGCCAGCAGCCAGATGCGGGGAACTACCACAGATACGCAGTATTTT
NA	TRBV4-2	NA	TRBJ1-1	CASSQDRGPLSAFF	TGTGCCAGCAGCCAAGACAGGGGCCCCCTTTCAGCTTTCTTT
NA	TRBV5-5	NA	TRBJ2-7	CASSRTPGSPYEQYF	TGTGCCAGCAGCAGGACACCAGGGTCACCCTACGAGCAGTACTTC